These T cell receptor beta chains were read from a single sample in a study of cytomegalovirus exposure and HLA in healthy donors. The assay was immunoSEQ multiplex PCR, and TCRdb's table has in-frame clones only and misses some. The sample has 150,000 to 200,000 clones, approximately 84% seen once. The sample was PBMCs. These receptors were taken from a girl less than two years old in good health and CMV-seronegative. CDR3s include the opening cysteine and the closing phenylalanine or tryptophan. The D gene is left open where the match is weak. Some rows have no size entry. The others give once, few or many, or a class for an expanded clone.

j_call	v_call	d_call	clone_size	cdr3_nt	cdr3_aa
TRBJ2-5	TRBV9	TRBD1	-	TGTGCCAGCAGCGTAGGCGGGACAGGGGGCCAAGAGACCCAGTACTTC	CASSVGGTGGQETQYF
TRBJ2-2	TRBV19	TRBD1	few	TGTGCCAGTAGACAACAGGGGTTCTCGGACACCGGGGAGCTGTTTTTT	CASRQQGFSDTGELFF
TRBJ2-7	TRBV7-2	TRBD1	-	TGTGCCAGCAGCTTTGGTCCTAGGGACAGGGGGACCTACGAGCAGTACTTC	CASSFGPRDRGTYEQYF
TRBJ1-5	TRBV19	-	-	TGTGCCAGTAGTATTTTTGGGAAAGGGGGTGGCAATCAGCCCCAGCATTTT	CASSIFGKGGGNQPQHF
TRBJ2-3	TRBV6-5	-	-	TGTGCCAGCAGTTCAGCGACAGCCAGCACAGATACGCAGTATTTT	CASSSATASTDTQYF
TRBJ1-1	TRBV7-8	-	few	TGTGCCAGCAGCTCGACGACAGGCCTGAACACTGAAGCTTTCTTT	CASSSTTGLNTEAFF
TRBJ2-3	TRBV13	TRBD2	-	TGTGCCAGCAGCACACCGGGACTAGGGGGGACCAAACAAGATACGCAGTATTTT	CASSTPGLGGTKQDTQYF
TRBJ1-1	TRBV12-5	TRBD1	-	TGTGCTAGTGGTCCTAGGACAGGGGCGGAAGTCGAGGCTTTCTTT	CASGPRTGAEVEAFF
TRBJ1-1	TRBV30	-	-	TGTGCCTGGAGTACCAGATTACAGGGTGGAGGGAACACTGAAGCTTTCTTT	CAWSTRLQGGGNTEAFF
TRBJ2-7	TRBV11-1	-	-	TGTGCCAGCAGCTTAGGGGGTAGCGGCCACGAGCAGTACTTC	CASSLGGSGHEQYF
TRBJ2-7	TRBV4-1	-	few	TGCGCCAGCAGCCAAGGGCAGAACTACGAGCAGTACTTC	CASSQGQNYEQYF
TRBJ1-6	TRBV9	TRBD1	-	TGTGCCAGCAGCGTAAATTCGGGACAGGGGGCAAATTCACCCCTCCACTTT	CASSVNSGQGANSPLHF
TRBJ2-5	TRBV2	-	once	TGTGCCAGCAGTGTAGACAGAAGGAGAGAAGAGACCCAGTACTTC	CASSVDRRREETQYF
TRBJ1-2	TRBV29-1	TRBD1	-	TGCAGCGTTGTATCATGGGACAGGGCGGATGGCTACACCTTC	CSVVSWDRADGYTF
TRBJ1-2	TRBV27	-	-	TGTGCCAGCAGTTTGTTTGGTGCGGGCTACACCTTC	CASSLFGAGYTF
TRBJ2-7	TRBV27	-	-	TGTGCCAGCAGGAGGCAGTACTTC	CASRRQYF